Below, one T cell receptor beta chain is given with its context. TCRdb's table, derived via immunoSEQ multiplex PCR, lists solely in-frame clones and lacks some. In the table there are about 75,000 clones, 75% to 90% of which are singletons. This specimen belongs to a study of control samples from healthy donors and cancer patients. The CDR3 loop spans 12 amino acids. V lost 4 bases and J 3 bases, leaving 8 bases between the germline ends. The germline V gene has CDR1 SGHDT and CDR2 YYEEEE. Sequencing was performed on blood. The receptor was isolated from a man in his fifties or sixties in good health. V usage is TRBV5-6 and J usage is TRBJ2-7; D not resolved. The CDR3 coding sequence is TGTGCCAGCAGCAACCACGACTACGAGCAGTACTTC. It yields the protein CASSNHDYEQYF.